One sample yielded the 17 T cell receptor beta chains listed below, sequenced in a study of low-dose radiotherapy and immunotherapy resistance in tumors. TRAV- and TRBV-specific primers were used for first-strand cDNA, which covered alpha and beta chains. Amplification of TCRs used a constant-region primer and V-primer adapter for about 19 PCR cycles. One entry per CDR3 protein, called by TCRdb with MiXCR from the reads. The sample includes roughly 76,000 distinct CDR3 sequences, around 18% of them seen just once. This sample's time point: before trial treatment. The sample in question was PBMCs, obtained before treatment. Source of these receptors: a male donor with prostate cancer.

CDR3 residues: CASSLFLVVFVRSYEQYF. CDR3 nucleotides: TGTGCCAGCAGTTTGTTTTTGGTGGTGTTCGTACGCTCCTACGAGCAGTACTTC. This rearrangement joins TRBV12-3 or TRBV12-4 to TRBJ2-7; no clear D gene. V gave up 3 bases and J gave up 0 bases, with 21 bases separating them. The CDR3 contains 18 residues.

There are many counts of this clonotype. Written as DNA, the CDR3 is TGCAGCGTTGCGGTCCGGGGGCATCAAGATACGCAGTATTTT. Residues: CSVAVRGHQDTQYF. This chain links TRBV29-1 with TRBJ2-3; D could derive from TRBD1 or TRBD2 (6 bases each). Deletions cut 4 bases from V and 5 bases from J, with 16 bases between. The CDR3 covers 14 residues. Germline V gene sequence: CDR1 SQVTM, CDR2 ANQGSEA.

Ten or more counts support this clonotype. The V gene is TRBV7-8, the J gene TRBJ1-5; TRBD1 might be the D (5 bases). In germline, CDR1 is SGHVS, CDR2 FQNEAQ. This CDR3 region has 19 residues. Trimming removed 2 bases at V and 0 bases at J, with 20 bases between. The CDR3: CASSLLSGKNIYSNQPQHF. For the CDR3, the DNA is TGTGCCAGCAGCTTACTATCAGGGAAGAATATATATAGCAATCAGCCCCAGCATTTT.

This chain connects TRBV12-3 or TRBV12-4 to TRBJ2-2, with D tentatively TRBD1 (6 bases). The CDR3 is 15 residues long. V shed 10 bases and J shed 0 bases, with 15 bases lying between them. The CDR3 bases are TGTGCCACCACACACAGGGTATCGAACACCGGGGAGCTGTTTTTT. It encodes CATTHRVSNTGELFF.

In this sample, this clonotype turned up many times. This chain links TRBV20-1 with TRBJ1-5; TRBD1 might be the D (5 bases). The CDR3 runs to 17 residues. Germline values: CDR1 DFQATT, CDR2 SNEGSKA (reference sequence). V gave up 0 bases and J gave up 4 bases, with 19 bases separating them. The CDR3 DNA sequence: TGCAGTGCTAGAGATCCGCGGGGGGTGAGCACAAATCAGCCCCAGCATTTT. As protein: CSARDPRGVSTNQPQHF.

This clonotype was observed at least ten times. In DNA, the CDR3 is TGTGCCAGCAGCCAGATGACTAGTTTTGAAGATACGCAGTATTTT. Its translation: CASSQMTSFEDTQYF. The chain combines TRBV3-1 with TRBJ2-3; maybe TRBD2 (6 bases). This CDR3 comprises 15 residues. CDR1 is LGHDT and CDR2 is YNNKEL in the germline V gene (reference sequence). Trimming removed 3 bases from V and 5 bases from J, with 15 bases in between.

As concerns this clonotype: One base away lies a much larger clone, so this may be a sequencing read error. V is TRBV7-9 and J is TRBJ2-7, with D possibly matching TRBD2 (5 bases). From germline, CDR1 is SEHNR and CDR2 FQNEAQ (reference sequence). CDR3 length equals 13 residues. CDR3 DNA: TGTGGCAGCAGCAAACGCGGATCGGGAGAGCAGTACTTC. It encodes CGSSKRGSGEQYF.

At least ten counts were recorded for this clonotype. The chain has TRBV19 and TRBJ1-5; 9 nucleotides match TRBD1. The trim removed 4 bases at V and 1 base at J, leaving 8 bases unmatched. The germline gives CDR1 LNHDA, CDR2 SQIVND (reference sequence). The CDR3 has 17 residues. The CDR3 DNA follows: TGTGCCAGTAGTAACCCACCCGGGACAGGGAGCAATCAGCCCCAGCATTTT. Amino acids: CASSNPPGTGSNQPQHF.

This clonotype appeared many times. The chain employs TRBV5-1 and TRBJ2-2, with D possibly matching TRBD1 (6 bases). CDR1 SGHRS and CDR2 YFSETQ come from the germline V gene. This CDR3 comprises 15 residues. The germline V and J ends were trimmed by 5 bases and 3 bases, with 14 bases remaining between them. CDR3 residues: CASRARTDYTGELFF. The CDR3 region has the DNA TGCGCCAGCAGAGCCAGGACAGACTACACCGGGGAGCTGTTTTTT.

This clonotype was observed many times. The chain combines TRBV6-2 or TRBV6-3 with TRBJ1-1, with D uncertain. Trimming took 0 bases from V and 0 from J, leaving 8 bases between them. CDR3 size: 15 residues. Germline values: CDR1 MNHEY, CDR2 SVGEGT. CDR3 nucleotides: TGTGCCAGCAGTTACTCGCGAGCCATGAACACTGAAGCTTTCTTT. The encoded protein is CASSYSRAMNTEAFF.

This chain connects TRBV5-1 to TRBJ2-7; TRBD2 matches at 10 bases. With V trimmed by 4 bases and J by 6 bases, 16 bases remained unmatched. This CDR3 is 17 amino acids long. Germline V gene data show CDR1 as SGHRS and CDR2 as YFSETQ. CDR3 in DNA: TGCGCCAGCAGCAGCTTGGACCTAGCGGGAGCCTTGACCGAGCAGTACTTC. Its translation: CASSSLDLAGALTEQYF. Full variable domain (rest looked up from reference TRBV5-1 and TRBJ2-7): KAGVTQTPRYLIKTRGQQVTLSCSPISGHRSVSWYQQTPGQGLQFLFEYFSETQRNKGNFPGRFSGRQFSNSRSEMNVSTLELGDSALYLCASSSLDLAGALTEQYFGPGTRLTVT.

Details on this clonotype: The likely explanation is a read error, given a far larger clone one base away. CDR3 sequence reads: CASSLRAGVDRNEQYF. DNA of the CDR3: TGTGCCAGCAGCCTCAGGGCGGGAGTGGACCGGAATGAGCAGTACTTC. This chain links TRBV3-1 with TRBJ2-7; 7 bases line up with TRBD2. V trimming: 4 bases; J trimming: 7 bases; junction bases outside the gene matches: 16. Germline V gene lookup returns CDR1 LGHDT and CDR2 YNNKEL (reference sequence). CDR3 length equals 16 residues.

This clonotype was observed many times. The chain employs TRBV6-5 and TRBJ1-1; 11 nucleotides line up with TRBD1. The CDR3 consists of 14 residues. Germline CDR1 reads MNHEY; CDR2 reads SVGAGI. The junction had 8 bases not matched to a gene; V was cut back by 7 bases and J by 7 bases. CDR3 residues: CASNQDRGPVEAFF. CDR3 DNA sequence: TGTGCCAGCAACCAGGACAGGGGGCCGGTTGAAGCTTTCTTT.

This chain links TRBV29-1 with TRBJ2-3, with D possibly TRBD2 on 6 matching bases. The CDR3 has 13 residues. Deletions cut 8 bases from V and 4 bases from J, with 16 bases between. The V gene's germline CDR1 is SQVTM and CDR2 ANQGSEA. CDR3 sequence reads: CSFGSGRSDTQYF. The CDR3 bases are TGCAGCTTCGGGAGCGGGCGCTCAGATACGCAGTATTTT.

The CDR3 DNA is TGCGCCAGCAGGGAAACAGGGTCGGGCGAGCAGTACTTC. As protein: CASRETGSGEQYF. The J gene is TRBJ2-7, the V gene TRBV5-1, with D possibly TRBD1 on 6 matching bases. V gave up 5 bases and J gave up 6 bases, with 15 bases separating them. Germline-derived CDR1 and CDR2 are SGHRS and YFSETQ. There are 13 residues in the CDR3.

In its sample, this clonotype was seen many times. The chain uses TRBV10-3 and TRBJ2-1, with TRBD2 identical over 7 bases. Germline CDR1 ENHRY, CDR2 SYGVKD. This CDR3 comprises 17 residues. V lost 6 bases and J lost 5; bases outside the gene matches: 16. The CDR3 is CAISHPQELARDNEQFF. Written as DNA, the CDR3 is TGTGCCATCAGCCATCCCCAAGAACTAGCGAGAGACAATGAGCAGTTCTTC.

This clonotype showed up many times. V is TRBV24-1 and J is TRBJ2-5, with D hard to call. CDR1 and CDR2 from the germline V gene are KGHDR and SFDVKD. The CDR3 has 12 amino acids. Trimming took 4 bases from V and 2 from J, leaving 4 bases between them. Here the CDR3 DNA reads TGTGCCACCAGTGAAACACAAGAGACCCAGTACTTC. It translates to CATSETQETQYF.